Detailed here is one T cell receptor beta chain. No antigen is known for it. A CD45RA+ naive subset and a CD45RA-negative memory subset were split from CD4+ cells. Clones were read by immunoSEQ multiplex PCR, and TCRdb kept only the in-frame ones, dropping some. This sample carries around 200,000 clones, approximately 60% of them seen once, and the ten largest clones take about 9.4%. This sample is drawn from a study of shared clonotypes between healthy human individuals. Trimming took 2 bases from V and 2 from J, leaving 19 bases between them. Germline V lookup: CDR1 SGHAT, CDR2 FQNNGV. This CDR3 is built from 18 residues. General study findings and limits: Naive CD4 clonotypes overlapped across a few donors at approximately 5.5%.

The chain links TRBV11-2 to TRBJ2-1; a possible D gene is TRBD1 (6 bases). The TCR sequence derives from a man younger than 40 in good health. The specimen was memory CD4+ T cells sorted from blood. This sample's subset: CD45RA-negative fraction. CDR3 nucleotide sequence: TGTGCCAGCAGCTTAAGGGAAACAGGGTTTGGTCCCTACAATGAGCAGTTCTTC. Its translation: CASSLRETGFGPYNEQFF.